This T cell receptor beta chain appears in the sequencing data of a study of pediatric ulcerative colitis. Study summary: Ulcerative colitis patients had pancolitis or left-sided colitis, with confirming histology. Study-level findings and limits: Blood-derived T cells may be present in rectal pinch biopsies. Rectal repertoires separated controls, mild-moderate and acute severe colitis.

With 5 bases removed from V and 10 bases from J, the gap between germline ends came to 24 bases. The CDR3 runs to 16 residues. Germline loops: CDR1 MGHDK, CDR2 SYGVNS. One to two pinch biopsies were taken from the rectum during colonoscopy. As for this clone: The antigen remains unidentified.

Assay used: immunoSEQ multiplex PCR; TCRdb lists only in-frame clones, some missing. The sample has some 24,000 clones; approximately 71% are singletons. The chain is built from TRBV25-1 and TRBJ2-1, with D maybe TRBD1 (6 bases). The clonotype originates from a boy younger than 18 with severe ulcerative colitis. Sample: gut tissue. The CDR3, as DNA: TGTGCCAGCAGTCAAAATCTCCGTGAGGGGGTGAACGAGCAGTTCTTC. It yields the protein CASSQNLREGVNEQFF.